This T cell receptor beta chain was captured by sequencing in a study of early T cells in non-severe SARS-CoV-2 infection. The V gene lost 3 bases and the J gene lost 1 base, with 16 bases spanning the gap. CDR1 SGHDT and CDR2 YYEEEE come from the germline V gene. The CDR3 has 16 amino acids. TCRdb independently ran MiXCR on the 5' RACE reads; one entry per CDR3 protein. The sample includes 75,000 to 80,000 distinct CDR3 sequences, 11% of them seen just once. Comments on this clonotype: This may be a read error: a much more frequent sequence differs by one nucleotide.

The material was whole blood, obtained at baseline. The sequence came from an adult who was a healthcare worker with PCR-confirmed SARS-CoV-2 infection or an uninfected control (not recorded which). The gene calls are TRBV5-6 and TRBJ2-5, with D possibly being TRBD1 (6 bases). In DNA form, the CDR3 reads TGTGCCAGCAGCTGGGAGTGGGGGCCGACCCAAGAGACCCAGTACTTC. Its translation is CASSWEWGPTQETQYF. Full variable domain (outside the CDR3, taken from reference TRBV5-6 and TRBJ2-5): DAGVTQSPTHLIKTRGQQVTLRCSPKSGHDTVSWYQQALGQGPQFIFQYYEEEERQRGNFPDRFSGHQFPNYSSELNVNALLLGDSALYLCASSWEWGPTQETQYFGPGTRLLVL.